This entry lists 22 T cell receptor beta chains sequenced from one sample in a study of cytomegalovirus exposure and HLA in healthy donors (dated by TCRdb to 2015 to 2018). Library construction relied on the immunoSEQ multiplex PCR assay. A mixture of 60 forward primers for TCR Vbeta segments and 13 reverse primers for TCR Jbeta segments was used in the multiplex PCR. TCRdb holds this immuneACCESS table with in-frame rearrangements only. Some clones are missing; in checked studies, unresolved V genes explain under half, and the rest has no known cause. This sample lists 150,000 to 200,000 clones; roughly four fifths were detected once. The ten top clones hold around 4.1% of the sample. Sequencing input: PBMCs. The receptors stem from a man aged 50-59 years in good health and CMV-seropositive.

The chain carries TRBV5-1 and TRBJ2-2, with D possibly TRBD1 on 6 matching bases. V dropped 6 bases and J dropped 0 bases, with 12 bases sitting between them. The CDR3 is 15 amino acids. CDR1 SGHRS and CDR2 YFSETQ come from the germline V gene. CDR3 nucleotide sequence: TGCGCCAGCAATCCTAGGACAGCGAACACCGGGGAGCTGTTTTTT. Protein: CASNPRTANTGELFF.

The CDR3 DNA is TGTGCCAGCAGCCAAGAAAGAGGGGGACAGGGGGCGAATGGTGAGCAGTTCTTC. This codes for CASSQERGGQGANGEQFF. The chain joins TRBV4-2 to TRBJ2-1, with 12 bases fitting TRBD1. CDR3 length equals 18 residues. V gave up 0 bases and J gave up 9 bases; unmatched junction bases: 12. The germline V gene encodes CDR1 LGHNA and CDR2 YNFKEQ.

The V and J genes are TRBV27 and TRBJ2-1; tentative D call: TRBD1 (6 bases). V lost 8 bases, J lost 7 bases, and 12 bases lay in between. The CDR3 has 12 amino acids. Germline V CDR1 and CDR2: MNHEY, SMNVEV (reference sequence). The CDR3 nucleotides are TGTGCCAGCCGTACAGGGTGGAATGAGCAGTTCTTC. Translation gives CASRTGWNEQFF.

CDR3 DNA sequence: TGTGCCAGCAGCTTACCGGGGACAGATACGCAGTATTTT. Translated, it gives CASSLPGTDTQYF. This chain joins TRBV7-3 and TRBJ2-3, with D possibly TRBD2 on 5 matching bases. Germline V CDR1 and CDR2: SGHTA, FQGTGA. V lost 2 bases and J lost 3, with 6 bases in between. The length of the CDR3 is 13 residues.

A remark on this clone: One end of the junction fails to match germline, which may point to a read error. This chain connects TRBV7-8 to TRBJ2-7; 12 nucleotides line up with TRBD2. Germline CDR1 and CDR2: SGHVS and FQNEAQ. The CDR3 is made up of 13 amino acids. For the CDR3, the DNA is TGTGCCAGCAGCTTTGGGACTAGCGGGCTACCTAGCTTC. It codes for CASSFGTSGLPSF.

The chain links TRBV7-2 to TRBJ2-1, with 7 bases aligning to TRBD2. V was clipped by 2 bases and J by 0 bases; unmatched bases: 7. The CDR3 consists of 17 residues. Germline V gene lookup returns CDR1 SGHTA and CDR2 FQGNSA. In DNA, the CDR3 is TGTGCCAGCAGCTTACAGCTCGGGGGGAGCTCCTACAATGAGCAGTTCTTC. Amino acids: CASSLQLGGSSYNEQFF.

This chain joins TRBV15 and TRBJ2-7, with TRBD2 matching 11 bases. Per germline, CDR1 LNHNV and CDR2 YYDKDF (reference sequence). V lost 5 bases and J lost 3; bases outside the gene matches: 6. The CDR3 spans 15 residues. CDR3 bases: TGTGCCACCAGCGGAGTACTAGCGGGAGACTACGAGCAGTACTTC. Translated: CATSGVLAGDYEQYF.

The rearrangement joins TRBV5-4 to TRBJ1-2, with 9 bases fitting TRBD1. The CDR3 has 15 amino acids. The V gene end was trimmed by 3 bases and the J gene end by 8 bases; junction bases not matched to a gene: 11. Germline V lookup: CDR1 SGHNT, CDR2 YYREEE (reference sequence). Here the CDR3 DNA reads TGTGCCAGCAGCTCCCGGACAGGGGAGGATTTAGGCTACACCTTC. As protein: CASSSRTGEDLGYTF.

The chain links TRBV7-9 to TRBJ2-3; 7 nucleotides agree with TRBD1. Trimming cost V 4 bases and J 1 base; bases outside gene matches: 2. The CDR3 is made up of 14 amino acids. Germline assignment: CDR1 SEHNR and CDR2 FQNEAQ (reference sequence). The CDR3: CASSWGTGTDTQYF. The CDR3 bases are TGTGCCAGCAGCTGGGGGACAGGCACAGATACGCAGTATTTT.

The chain recombines TRBV5-4 with TRBJ2-6; TRBD1 matches at 10 bases. This CDR3 comprises 17 residues. CDR1 and CDR2 from the germline V gene are SGHNT and YYREEE (reference sequence). The J segment lost 2 bases and the V segment lost 4 bases, leaving 6 bases of the junction unmatched. The CDR3: CASSAGQGSPGANVLTF. CDR3 nucleotides: TGTGCCAGCAGCGCGGGACAGGGGAGCCCTGGGGCCAACGTCCTGACTTTC. The variable domain in full, completed from reference TRBV5-4 and TRBJ2-6, reads ETGVTQSPTHLIKTRGQQVTLRCSSQSGHNTVSWYQQALGQGPQFIFQYYREEENGRGNFPPRFSGLQFPNYSSELNVNALELDDSALYLCASSAGQGSPGANVLTFGAGSRLTVL.

The rearrangement joins TRBV11-2 to TRBJ1-4; D call uncertain. Per germline, CDR1 SGHAT and CDR2 FQNNGV. With 1 base removed from V and 5 bases from J, the gap between germline ends came to 8 bases. The CDR3 is 14 residues long. For the CDR3, the DNA is TGTGCCAGCAGCTTAGCACGGTCCAATGAAAAACTGTTTTTT. Translated: CASSLARSNEKLFF.

V and J are TRBV28 and TRBJ2-7; TRBD2 might be the D (5 bases). This CDR3 is 15 amino acids long. Trimming shortened V by 5 bases and J by 6 bases, and 20 bases separated the two germline ends. Germline CDR1 and CDR2: MDHEN and SYDVKM. Here the CDR3 reads CASSAPTGNHREQYF. CDR3 DNA: TGTGCCAGCAGTGCACCCACGGGAAACCACCGCGAGCAGTACTTC.

This clone was seen a single time. This chain connects TRBV29-1 to TRBJ1-1, with D unresolved. CDR1 is SQVTM and CDR2 is ANQGSEA in the germline V gene. V gave up 4 bases and J gave up 1 base, with 7 bases separating them. There are 12 residues in the CDR3. The CDR3 bases are TGCAGCGTTGTCGCGGGGAACACTGAAGCTTTCTTT. Its translation: CSVVAGNTEAFF.

This chain links TRBV28 with TRBJ2-7; a possible D gene is TRBD1 (6 bases). This CDR3 region has 14 residues. Germline assignment: CDR1 MDHEN and CDR2 SYDVKM. V was clipped by 4 bases and J by 4 bases, with 14 bases between them. CDR3 sequence reads: CASSSPGARYEQYF. CDR3 bases: TGTGCCAGCAGTTCCCCAGGGGCGCGGTACGAGCAGTACTTC.

The chain couples TRBV4-1 to TRBJ2-2, with D tentatively TRBD1 (5 bases). Germline loops: CDR1 MGHRA, CDR2 YSYEKL. This CDR3 spans 15 amino acids. Trimming took 1 base from V and 1 from J, leaving 7 bases between them. The CDR3 DNA follows: TGCGCCAGCAGCCAAGCCGACAGGAACACCGGGGAGCTGTTTTTT. This encodes CASSQADRNTGELFF.

The chain links TRBV7-9 to TRBJ1-5; D uncertain. Germline CDR1 and CDR2: SEHNR and FQNEAQ (reference sequence). The V end was cut by 3 bases, the J end by 1 base, with 4 bases between. The CDR3 totals 13 residues. Here the CDR3 DNA reads TGTGCCAGCAGCTTCCAGAGCAATCAGCCCCAGCATTTT. This translates into CASSFQSNQPQHF. The variable domain in full, completed from reference TRBV7-9 and TRBJ1-5, reads DTGVSQNPRHKITKRGQNVTFRCDPISEHNRLYWYRQTLGQGPEFLTYFQNEAQLEKSRLLSDRFSAERPKGSFSTLEIQRTEQGDSAMYLCASSFQSNQPQHFGDGTRLSIL.

The V and J genes are TRBV6-5 and TRBJ1-1, with 7 nucleotides matching TRBD1. J was trimmed by 0 bases and V by 6 bases; bases with no gene match: 4. The CDR3 consists of 14 residues. Per germline, CDR1 MNHEY and CDR2 SVGAGI. In DNA form, the CDR3 reads TGTGCCAGCAGCGCAGGGGGGCTGAACACTGAAGCTTTCTTT. Translating gives CASSAGGLNTEAFF.

The chain is built from TRBV5-1 and TRBJ2-7, with D maybe TRBD1 (5 bases). The V end lost 2 bases, the J end lost 3 bases, and 12 bases lay between the germline ends. The CDR3 has 14 residues. Germline CDR1 reads SGHRS; CDR2 reads YFSETQ. This chain's CDR3 is CASSFASGLYEQYF. The CDR3 DNA reads as TGCGCCAGCAGCTTTGCCTCAGGGCTCTACGAGCAGTACTTC.

V and J are TRBV4-3 and TRBJ2-5; D possibly corresponds to TRBD1 (5 bases). This CDR3 region has 13 residues. The V gene lost 0 bases and the J gene lost 5 bases, with 7 bases spanning the gap. Per germline, CDR1 LGHNA and CDR2 YSLEER. CDR3 protein: CASSQDPGETQYF. CDR3 bases: TGCGCCAGCAGCCAAGATCCAGGGGAGACCCAGTACTTC.

J is TRBJ2-1 and V is TRBV28, with 9 bases lining up with TRBD2. The CDR3 consists of 16 residues. CDR1 is MDHEN, CDR2 SYDVKM, per germline. The ends lost 5 bases at V and 4 bases at J; junction bases unmatched: 9. CDR3 protein: CASSTFSGGLYNEQFF. The DNA of the CDR3 is TGTGCCAGCAGTACCTTTAGCGGGGGCCTTTACAATGAGCAGTTCTTC.

The chain recombines TRBV7-6 with TRBJ2-3; D is unclear. CDR1 is SGHVS, CDR2 FNYEAQ, per germline. CDR3 size: 17 residues. V lost 5 bases and J lost 2, with 20 bases in between. CDR3 coding DNA: TGTGCCAGCAGCCCGATAAACCCCGAAGCGAACACAGATACGCAGTATTTT. As protein: CASSPINPEANTDTQYF.

The V call is TRBV10-2, the J call TRBJ2-7; weak D call: TRBD2 (5 bases). V was cut by 11 bases and J by 0 bases, with 14 bases left in between. This CDR3 comprises 13 residues. The V gene's germline CDR1 is WSHSY and CDR2 SAAADI. CDR3 protein: CASGGHLSYEQYF. CDR3 coding DNA: TGCGCCTCAGGAGGCCACCTCTCCTACGAGCAGTACTTC.